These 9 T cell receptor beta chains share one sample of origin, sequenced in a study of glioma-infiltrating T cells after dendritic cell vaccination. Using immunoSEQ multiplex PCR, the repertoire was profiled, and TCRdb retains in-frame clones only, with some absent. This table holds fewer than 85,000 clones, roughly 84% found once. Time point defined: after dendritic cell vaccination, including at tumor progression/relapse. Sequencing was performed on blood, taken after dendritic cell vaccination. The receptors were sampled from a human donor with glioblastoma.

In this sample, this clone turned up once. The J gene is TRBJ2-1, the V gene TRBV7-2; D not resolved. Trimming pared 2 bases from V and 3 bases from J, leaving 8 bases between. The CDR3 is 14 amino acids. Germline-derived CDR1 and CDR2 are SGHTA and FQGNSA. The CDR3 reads CASSLMLGYNEQFF. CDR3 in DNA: TGTGCCAGCAGCTTAATGCTAGGCTACAATGAGCAGTTCTTC.

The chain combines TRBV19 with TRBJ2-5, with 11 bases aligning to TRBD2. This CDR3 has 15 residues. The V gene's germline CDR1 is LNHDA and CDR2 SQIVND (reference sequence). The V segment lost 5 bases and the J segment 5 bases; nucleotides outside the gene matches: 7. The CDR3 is CASSLSSGRWETQYF. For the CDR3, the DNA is TGTGCCAGTAGTTTGTCTAGCGGGAGGTGGGAGACCCAGTACTTC.

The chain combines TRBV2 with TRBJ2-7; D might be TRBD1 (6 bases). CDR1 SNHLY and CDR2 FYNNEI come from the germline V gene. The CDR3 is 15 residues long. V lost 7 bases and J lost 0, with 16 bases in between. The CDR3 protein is CASNIIRGSSYEQYF. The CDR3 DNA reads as TGTGCCAGCAATATAATTAGGGGGAGCTCCTACGAGCAGTACTTC. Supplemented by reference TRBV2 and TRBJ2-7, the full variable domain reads EPEVTQTPSHQVTQMGQEVILRCVPISNHLYFYWYRQILGQKVEFLVSFYNNEISEKSEIFDDQFSVERPDGSNFTLKIRSTKLEDSAMYFCASNIIRGSSYEQYFGPGTRLTVT.

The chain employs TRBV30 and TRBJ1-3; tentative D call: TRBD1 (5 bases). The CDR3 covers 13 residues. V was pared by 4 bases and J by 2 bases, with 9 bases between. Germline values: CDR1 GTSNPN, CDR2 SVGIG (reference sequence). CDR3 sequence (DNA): TGTGCCTGGAAAGGGGATCCTGGAAACACCATATATTTT. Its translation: CAWKGDPGNTIYF.

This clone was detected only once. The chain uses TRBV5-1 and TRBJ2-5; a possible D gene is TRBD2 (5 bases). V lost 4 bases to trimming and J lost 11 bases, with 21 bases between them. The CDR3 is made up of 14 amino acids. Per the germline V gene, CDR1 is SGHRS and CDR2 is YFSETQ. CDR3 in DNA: TGCGCCAGCAGCACCCCGGGTCAAACCGGGGAGCAGTACTTC. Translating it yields CASSTPGQTGEQYF.

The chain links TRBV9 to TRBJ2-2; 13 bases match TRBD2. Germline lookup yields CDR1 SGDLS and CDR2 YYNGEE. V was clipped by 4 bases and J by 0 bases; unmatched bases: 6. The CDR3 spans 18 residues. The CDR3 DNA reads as TGTGCCAGCAGCCTTCGACTAGCGGGGGGAACGAACACCGGGGAGCTGTTTTTT. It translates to CASSLRLAGGTNTGELFF.

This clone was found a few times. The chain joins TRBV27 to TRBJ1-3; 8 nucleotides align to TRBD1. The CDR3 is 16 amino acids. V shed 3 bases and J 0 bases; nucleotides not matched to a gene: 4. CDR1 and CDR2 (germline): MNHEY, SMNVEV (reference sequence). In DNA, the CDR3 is TGTGCCAGCAGTTTGAACAGGGGGTACTCTGGAAACACCATATATTTT. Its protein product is CASSLNRGYSGNTIYF.

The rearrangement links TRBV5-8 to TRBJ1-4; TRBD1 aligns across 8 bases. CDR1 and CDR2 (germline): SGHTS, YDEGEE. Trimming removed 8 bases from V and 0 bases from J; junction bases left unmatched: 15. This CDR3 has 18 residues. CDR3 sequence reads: CASSWDRLDYATNEKLFF. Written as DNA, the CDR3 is TGTGCCAGTTCGTGGGACAGGCTGGATTACGCAACTAATGAAAAACTGTTTTTT.

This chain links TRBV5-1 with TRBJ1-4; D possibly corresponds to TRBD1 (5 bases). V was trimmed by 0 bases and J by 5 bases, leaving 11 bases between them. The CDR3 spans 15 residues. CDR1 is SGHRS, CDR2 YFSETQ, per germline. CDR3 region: CASSLDDSPNEKLFF. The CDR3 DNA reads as TGCGCCAGCAGCTTGGATGACAGCCCGAATGAAAAACTGTTTTTT.